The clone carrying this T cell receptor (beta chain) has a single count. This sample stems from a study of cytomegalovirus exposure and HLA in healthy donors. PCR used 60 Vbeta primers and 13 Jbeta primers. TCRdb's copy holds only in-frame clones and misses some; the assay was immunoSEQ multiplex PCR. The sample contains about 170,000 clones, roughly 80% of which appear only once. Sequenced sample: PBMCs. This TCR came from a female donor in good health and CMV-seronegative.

The CDR3 protein is CASRTGANTGELFF. CDR3 coding DNA: TGTGCCAGCAGGACAGGGGCGAACACCGGGGAGCTGTTTTTT. The V and J genes are TRBV11-3 and TRBJ2-2; TRBD1 aligns across 8 bases. This CDR3 contains 14 residues. Germline CDR1 reads SGHNT; CDR2 reads YENEEA. V was pared by 6 bases and J by 0 bases, with 0 bases of the junction left unmatched.